This TCR beta chain was observed in a study of T cells in women clearing cervical HPV infection. General study findings and limits: TRBV6-7 relative abundance averaged approximately 0.11% in cases and less than 0.2% in controls.

Concerning this clone: Its specificity is not known. The read ends 3 residues shy of where the CDR3 ends; the end is completed using the germline J gene.

With 5 bases removed from V and 0 bases from J, the gap between germline ends came to 7 bases. From germline, CDR1 is SGHTA and CDR2 FQGNSA. The CDR3 runs to 14 residues. TCR beta CDR3 amplified by multiplex PCR from roughly 1,100 ng genomic DNA. The data were produced by immunoSEQ multiplex PCR, yet TCRdb's version contains in-frame clones alone and is incomplete. The repertoire shows about 20,000 clones; the top ten hold 5% to 5.5%. MY09/MY11 PCR detected cervical HPV DNA; dot-blot assigned genotypes. Sequences were obtained from blood buffy coat. This receptor was taken from a woman between 18 and 75 years old with a cervical HPV16 infection that either progressed to CIN3+ or cleared (not recorded which). The gene calls are TRBV7-2 and TRBJ1-4; D uncertain. CDR3 region: CASSRRATNEKLFF. The sequenced part of the CDR3 DNA is TGTGCCAGCAGCAGACGGGCAACTAATGAAAAA.